This entry lists 15 T cell receptor beta chains sequenced from one sample in a study of T cells in Graves' hyperthyroidism and ophthalmopathy. RNA transcripts yielded amplified TCR beta CDR3 regions. The HTBI set primed first-round TCR CDR3 RT-PCR. TCRdb used MiXCR to reprocess the multiplex PCR reads, holding one entry per CDR3 protein. This table holds fewer than 500,000 distinct CDR3 sequences, 14% to 15% found once. Source material: blood. All receptors derive from a man younger than 30 with Graves' ophthalmopathy.

The rearrangement links TRBV14 to TRBJ2-2; D is undetermined. Trimming cost V 4 bases and J 5 bases, with 17 bases left between them. The CDR3 sequence is 16 residues long. Looked up from germline, CDR1 is SGHDN and CDR2 is FVKESK. The CDR3 loop reads CASSPLVRSGTGELFF. The CDR3, as DNA: TGTGCCAGCAGCCCATTAGTAAGGTCAGGAACCGGGGAGCTGTTTTTT. The entire variable domain, with the rest obtained from reference TRBV14 and TRBJ2-2, is as follows: EAGVTQFPSHSVIEKGQTVTLRCDPISGHDNLYWYRRVMGKEIKFLLHFVKESKQDESGMPNNRFLAERTGGTYSTLKVQPAELEDSGVYFCASSPLVRSGTGELFFGEGSRLTVL.

Ten or more counts support this clonotype. This chain uses TRBV20-1 with TRBJ2-3, with D perhaps matching TRBD1 or TRBD2 (5 bases each). The CDR3 contains 18 residues. Germline CDR1 DFQATT, CDR2 SNEGSKA (reference sequence). V was cut by 0 bases and J by 1 base, with 20 bases left in between. The CDR3 coding sequence is TGCAGTGCTAGAGATCATTTCGGGGCCAGACTGGGCACAGATACGCAGTATTTT. Amino acids: CSARDHFGARLGTDTQYF.

This clonotype was counted only a few times. V usage is TRBV4-1 and J usage is TRBJ2-7, with no clear D. The V end lost 0 bases, the J end lost 0 bases, and 9 bases lay between the germline ends. The CDR3 has 15 residues. The germline V gene has CDR1 MGHRA and CDR2 YSYEKL. The CDR3 is CASSQDPESSYEQYF. Here the CDR3 DNA reads TGCGCCAGCAGCCAAGATCCGGAGAGCTCCTACGAGCAGTACTTC.

V usage is TRBV9 and J usage is TRBJ2-1; TRBD1 might be the D (6 bases). Germline values: CDR1 SGDLS, CDR2 YYNGEE. The CDR3 contains 16 residues. V lost 3 bases and J lost 5, with 18 bases in between. The chain's CDR3 is CASSAILVGANNEQFF. The CDR3 DNA reads as TGTGCCAGCAGCGCCATCCTAGTGGGGGCGAACAATGAGCAGTTCTTC. Full variable domain (missing parts from reference TRBV9 and TRBJ2-1): DSGVTQTPKHLITATGQRVTLRCSPRSGDLSVYWYQQSLDQGLQFLIQYYNGEERAKGNILERFSAQQFPDLHSELNLSSLELGDSALYFCASSAILVGANNEQFFGPGTRLTVL.

This clonotype appeared a single time. The DNA for the CDR3 is TGCGCCAGCAGCTTGGACCCAGGGAAGGAGACCCAGTACTTC. It translates to CASSLDPGKETQYF. The genes are TRBV5-1 and TRBJ2-5; D is possibly TRBD1 (5 bases). V was shortened by 0 bases and J by 5 bases, with 11 bases between the two germline ends. The CDR3 is made up of 14 amino acids. Germline CDR1 is SGHRS and CDR2 is YFSETQ.

In its sample, this clonotype was seen many times. The V call is TRBV6-2 or TRBV6-3, the J call TRBJ2-5; D call uncertain. This CDR3 has 11 residues. The germline V gene has CDR1 MNHEY and CDR2 SVGEGT. V lost 5 bases and J lost 5, with 6 bases in between. Here the CDR3 reads CASSAWETQYF. For the CDR3, the DNA is TGTGCCAGCAGTGCCTGGGAGACCCAGTACTTC.

This clonotype was found many times. V is TRBV5-1 and J is TRBJ2-3; TRBD1 matches at 11 bases. Germline lookup yields CDR1 SGHRS and CDR2 YFSETQ. The CDR3 is 16 residues long. V shed 4 bases, J shed 4 bases, and the junction held 8 bases outside the gene matches. Here the CDR3 DNA reads TGCGCCAGCAGCCTCGGGACAGGGGGTGAGGCAGATACGCAGTATTTT. Protein: CASSLGTGGEADTQYF.

This clonotype was recorded a few times. The rearrangement links TRBV19 to TRBJ2-1; 9 bases align to TRBD2. The CDR3 loop spans 15 amino acids. The V and J ends lost 7 bases and 0 bases, in that order; junction bases with no gene match: 4. The germline CDR1 and CDR2 sequences are LNHDA and SQIVND (reference sequence). Here the CDR3 DNA reads TGTGCCAGTATATCAGCGGGAGGCTCCTACAATGAGCAGTTCTTC. It specifies CASISAGGSYNEQFF.

This clonotype was seen many times. V is TRBV3-1 and J is TRBJ2-7, with 7 bases matching TRBD2. The trim removed 6 bases at V and 2 bases at J, leaving 10 bases unmatched. The CDR3 totals 15 residues. Looked up from germline, CDR1 is LGHDT and CDR2 is YNNKEL (reference sequence). The CDR3 spells CASSLYGGGTYEQYF. For the CDR3, the DNA is TGTGCCAGCAGTCTCTATGGCGGGGGTACCTACGAGCAGTACTTC.

This clonotype was picked up a small number of times. This rearrangement joins TRBV9 to TRBJ1-1; D gene uncertain. With 3 bases removed from V and 0 bases from J, the gap between germline ends came to 18 bases. Per germline, CDR1 SGDLS and CDR2 YYNGEE. The CDR3 sequence is 17 residues long. The DNA of the CDR3 is TGTGCCAGCAGCGCTGATATGGACCGATTAATGAACACTGAAGCTTTCTTT. Its protein product is CASSADMDRLMNTEAFF.

This clonotype was detected ten times or more. V gene TRBV7-9 combines with J gene TRBJ2-3; D is perhaps TRBD2 (6 bases). CDR1 and CDR2 from the germline V gene are SEHNR and FQNEAQ (reference sequence). Trimming took 4 bases from V and 7 from J, leaving 21 bases between them. This CDR3 comprises 16 residues. The chain's CDR3 is CASSWGTYNLAHTQYF. The CDR3 coding sequence is TGTGCCAGCAGCTGGGGGACTTACAACCTGGCACATACGCAGTATTTT.

There are many counts of this clonotype. This rearrangement joins TRBV7-9 to TRBJ1-1; maybe TRBD1 (5 bases). Germline V gene sequence: CDR1 SEHNR, CDR2 FQNEAQ (reference sequence). V was trimmed by 2 bases and J by 7 bases, leaving 14 bases between them. This CDR3 comprises 14 residues. CDR3 amino acids: CASSLNSGVVEAFF. As DNA, the CDR3 is TGTGCCAGCAGCTTAAATTCGGGGGTTGTTGAAGCTTTCTTT.

A single count supports this clonotype. The genes are TRBV9 and TRBJ1-4; D perhaps matches TRBD1 (6 bases). The CDR3 consists of 14 residues. The V and J ends lost 2 bases and 8 bases respectively, with 13 bases between them. The V gene's germline CDR1 is SGDLS and CDR2 YYNGEE. The CDR3: CASSVGGAEEKLFF. CDR3 nucleotide sequence: TGTGCCAGCAGCGTGGGGGGGGCAGAGGAAAAACTGTTTTTT.

There are many counts of this clonotype. This sequence joins TRBV20-1 and TRBJ1-2; unclear D gene. The CDR3 consists of 13 residues. V shed 4 bases and J shed 4 bases, with 13 bases lying between them. From germline, CDR1 is DFQATT and CDR2 SNEGSKA (reference sequence). The CDR3 is CSATRQEGYGYTF. CDR3 DNA sequence: TGCAGTGCTACCAGGCAGGAGGGCTATGGCTACACCTTC.

This clonotype was counted at least ten times. CDR3 loop: CASSGTQSDTQYF. In DNA, the CDR3 is TGTGCCAGCAGTGGGACCCAATCAGATACGCAGTATTTT. This rearrangement joins TRBV12-3 or TRBV12-4 to TRBJ2-3; D may be TRBD1 or TRBD2 (5 bases each). V was cut by 5 bases and J by 4 bases, with 10 bases left in between. This CDR3 comprises 13 residues.